Given below is one T cell receptor (beta chain) in context. The data were obtained in a study of blood T cell repertoires in COVID-19. Overall study: The United States, Italy and Spain provided the acute and convalescent COVID-19 samples. In each case, the material was cDNA or gDNA derived from T cells, B-cell-depleted T cells, or PBMCs.

As handled by the study authors: Estimates of nucleated cell counts were drawn from the amplification of reference gene primers. Clones were read by immunoSEQ multiplex PCR, and TCRdb kept only the in-frame ones, dropping some. From that table come the V and J calls and clone size; the DNA was used to work out D and trimming. The sample yields hundreds of thousands of clones, about 87% seen once. V was cut by 4 bases and J by 3 bases, with 12 bases left in between. This CDR3 has 14 amino acids. Germline lookup yields CDR1 SGHRS and CDR2 YFSETQ. The sequence derives from a woman aged 50 to 60 who had recovered from COVID-19. The sample consisted of peripheral blood. The chain combines TRBV5-1 with TRBJ2-3; the D gene is possibly TRBD1 (5 bases). CDR3 in amino acids: CASSTIQVTDTQYF. The CDR3 nucleotides are TGCGCCAGCAGCACAATACAGGTTACAGATACGCAGTATTTT.